Sequencing of this TCR beta chain was carried out in a study of cytomegalovirus exposure and HLA in healthy donors. Study at large: The 90 to 150 validation repertoires, a later analysis reported, used the same platform as the 666 first-cohort repertoires. Study findings and constraints: Cytomegalovirus association was listed for 164 TCR beta chains.

On this clone: The target antigen is unknown.

This CDR3 region has 15 residues. The germline CDR1 and CDR2 sequences are MNHNY and SVGAGI (reference sequence). V dropped 4 bases and J dropped 0 bases, with 12 bases sitting between them. Profiled with immunoSEQ multiplex PCR; TCRdb holds only in-frame clones, not every one. The data hold some 130,000 clones, with approximately 87% observed a single time. This TCR was recovered from a man aged 18 to 35 in good health and CMV-seronegative. The sequenced material came from PBMCs. The rearrangement joins TRBV6-6 to TRBJ2-5; D is possibly TRBD2 (5 bases). CDR3 protein: CASSSGYGDQETQYF. The CDR3, as DNA: TGTGCCAGCAGTTCTGGGTACGGGGACCAAGAGACCCAGTACTTC.